This T cell receptor (beta chain) appears in the sequencing data of a study of OX40 agonist ivuxolimab in advanced cancers. Background on the study: While on treatment, patients had intravenous ivuxolimab at 0.01 to 10 mg/kg every 2 weeks.

Clones were sequenced by immunoSEQ multiplex PCR, and TCRdb holds only the in-frame ones, with some missing. The sample yields about 35,000 clones, around four fifths seen once. Remarks on this clone: Its antigen remains unknown.

Blood got drawn at baseline, again on cycle 4 day 1, and then on cycle 7 day 1. General observations from the study: Nonresponders included some who also had low normalized T-cell clonal expansion. Clonal expansion was seen in CD4+ and CD8+ blood T cells by week 6 at 0.1 to 3.0 mg/kg.

Trimming removed 4 bases from V and 4 bases from J, with 15 bases in between. This CDR3 is built from 15 residues. Germline V gives CDR1 SGHNT, CDR2 YYREEE (reference sequence). This TCR came from an adult with an advanced solid tumor such as melanoma, head and neck, liver or kidney cancer. The chain carries TRBV5-4 and TRBJ1-3; a possible D gene is TRBD1 (5 bases). The material was CD4+ or CD8+ T cells sorted from blood, obtained in a trial of the OX40 agonist ivuxolimab. CDR3 DNA: TGTGCCAGCAGCCTTGGGGGGACTGAAGGAAACACCATATATTTT. Protein: CASSLGGTEGNTIYF.